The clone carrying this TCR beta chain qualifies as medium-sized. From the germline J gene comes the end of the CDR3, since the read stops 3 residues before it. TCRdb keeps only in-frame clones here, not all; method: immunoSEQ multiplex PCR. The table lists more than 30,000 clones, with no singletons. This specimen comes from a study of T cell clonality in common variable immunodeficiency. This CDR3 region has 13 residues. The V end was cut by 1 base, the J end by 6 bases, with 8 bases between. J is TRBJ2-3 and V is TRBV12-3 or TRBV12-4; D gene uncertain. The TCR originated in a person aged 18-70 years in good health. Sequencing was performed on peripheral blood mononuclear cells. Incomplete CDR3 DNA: TGTGCCAGCAGTTTAGGCCCCGGGGATACG. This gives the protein CASSLGPGDT. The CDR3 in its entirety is CASSLGPGDTQYF.